This T cell receptor beta chain was identified during a study of identifying expanded T cells in peripheral blood. TCRdb keeps only in-frame clones here, not all; method: immunoSEQ multiplex PCR. The sample records around 100,000 clones, about 87% being singletons. The germline V gene encodes CDR1 WNHNN and CDR2 SYGVQD (reference sequence). V was clipped by 8 bases and J by 8 bases; unmatched bases: 9. The CDR3 runs to 14 residues. The chain combines TRBV10-1 with TRBJ2-1; 10 bases are shared with TRBD2. The TCR comes from a person aged 18 to 75 in good health. Sequenced: blood. The CDR3 bases are TGCGCCAGCTCAGCTAGCGGGGGTTTTTATGAGCAGTTCTTC. This sequence encodes CASSASGGFYEQFF.